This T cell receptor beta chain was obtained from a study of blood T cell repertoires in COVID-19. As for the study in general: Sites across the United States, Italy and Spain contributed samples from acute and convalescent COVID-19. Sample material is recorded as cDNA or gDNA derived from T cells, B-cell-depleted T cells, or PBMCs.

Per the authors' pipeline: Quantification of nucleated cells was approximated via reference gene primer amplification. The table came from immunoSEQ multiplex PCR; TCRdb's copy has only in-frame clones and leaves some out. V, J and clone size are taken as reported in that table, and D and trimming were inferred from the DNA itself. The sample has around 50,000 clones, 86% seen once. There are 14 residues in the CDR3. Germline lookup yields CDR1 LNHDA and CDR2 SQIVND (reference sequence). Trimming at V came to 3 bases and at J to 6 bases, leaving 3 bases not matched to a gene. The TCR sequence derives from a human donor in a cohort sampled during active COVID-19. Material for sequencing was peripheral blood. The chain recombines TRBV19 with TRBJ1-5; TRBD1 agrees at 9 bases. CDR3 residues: CASSMGDRVQPQHF. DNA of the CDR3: TGTGCCAGTAGTATGGGGGACAGGGTTCAGCCCCAGCATTTT. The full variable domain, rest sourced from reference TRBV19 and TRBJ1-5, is DGGITQSPKYLFRKEGQNVTLSCEQNLNHDAMYWYRQDPGQGLRLIYYSQIVNDFQKGDIAEGYSVSREKKESFPLTVTSAQKNPTAFYLCASSMGDRVQPQHFGDGTRLSIL.